The 9 T cell receptor beta chains presented below share a single source sample, sequenced in a study of blood T cell repertoires in COVID-19. Sequencing was performed with immunoSEQ multiplex PCR; in TCRdb, only in-frame clones are kept and a portion is missing. The sample contains 120,000 to 150,000 clones, more than 75% of which appear only once. Material for sequencing was peripheral blood. All receptors come from a human donor in a cohort sampled during active COVID-19.

The gene calls are TRBV30 and TRBJ2-7; D may be TRBD2 (6 bases). Between the trimmed V and J ends, which lost 1 base and 7 bases, there was a span of 8 bases. The germline V gene has CDR1 GTSNPN and CDR2 SVGIG (reference sequence). There are 11 residues in the CDR3. CDR3 DNA sequence: TGTGCCTGGAGTGCGGGGAGGGAGCAGTACTTC. This sequence encodes CAWSAGREQYF.

J is TRBJ2-5 and V is TRBV7-2; tentative D call: TRBD2 (6 bases). Trimming left V 2 bases short and J 2 bases short, with 12 bases between. CDR3 size: 15 residues. Germline CDR1 SGHTA, CDR2 FQGNSA. CDR3 sequence: CASSLQAGKQETQYF. The CDR3 DNA is TGTGCCAGCAGCTTACAGGCGGGAAAGCAAGAGACCCAGTACTTC.

J is TRBJ2-1 and V is TRBV3-1 (or the pseudogene TRBV3-2); D may be TRBD2 (5 bases). Trimming removed 4 bases from V and 9 bases from J, with 10 bases in between. This CDR3 contains 12 residues. Germline assignment: CDR1 LGHDT and CDR2 YNNKEL (reference sequence). The CDR3, as DNA: TGTGCCAGCAGCCTCGGAGGCGGTGAGCAGTTCTTC. It is translated as CASSLGGGEQFF.

This chain links TRBV7-8 with TRBJ2-1; D remains unclear. Trimming removed 5 bases at V and 7 bases at J, with 15 bases between. Germline values: CDR1 SGHVS, CDR2 FQNEAQ. This CDR3 contains 14 residues. The CDR3 nucleotides are TGTGCCAGCAGCCCCGACTCCTTTCCAAATGAGCAGTTCTTC. This translates into CASSPDSFPNEQFF.

This clone appeared a single time. This chain connects TRBV10-3 to TRBJ1-5; D gene unclear. CDR1 and CDR2 from the germline V gene are ENHRY and SYGVKD. The CDR3 contains 14 residues. Trimming stripped 3 bases from V and 7 bases from J, with 13 bases between. CDR3 in DNA: TGTGCCATCAGTGATTCTTTACAGACCCAGCCCCAGCATTTT. Residues: CAISDSLQTQPQHF.

This clone was seen once. The chain is built from TRBV28 and TRBJ2-7, with 8 bases fitting TRBD1. Per the germline V gene, CDR1 is MDHEN and CDR2 is SYDVKM. The CDR3 covers 18 residues. V was pared by 6 bases and J by 5 bases, with 21 bases of the junction left unmatched. The CDR3 spells CASRPGTGVLRVFDEQYF. The CDR3 DNA is TGTGCCAGCAGACCCGGGACAGGTGTCCTTCGGGTCTTCGACGAGCAGTACTTC. Filled out from reference TRBV28 and TRBJ2-7, the complete variable domain reads DVKVTQSSRYLVKRTGEKVFLECVQDMDHENMFWYRQDPGLGLRLIYFSYDVKMKEKGDIPEGYSVSREKKERFSLILESASTNQTSMYLCASRPGTGVLRVFDEQYFGPGTRLTVT.

V usage is TRBV6-4 and J usage is TRBJ2-1; TRBD1 matches at 7 bases. The CDR3 sequence is 14 residues long. Looked up from germline, CDR1 is MRHNA and CDR2 is SNTAGT. The V gene end was trimmed by 4 bases and the J gene end by 6 bases; junction bases not matched to a gene: 6. CDR3 residues: CASSGRPGGNEQFF. The CDR3 DNA reads as TGTGCCAGCAGTGGGCGCCCAGGGGGCAATGAGCAGTTCTTC.

The V and J genes are TRBV19 and TRBJ2-5, with D possibly matching TRBD2 (6 bases). Germline lookup yields CDR1 LNHDA and CDR2 SQIVND (reference sequence). Trimming removed 6 bases from V and 0 bases from J, with 11 bases in between. The CDR3 spans 14 residues. In DNA, the CDR3 is TGTGCCAGTAGCGAATTAGCGGACCAAGAGACCCAGTACTTC. It yields the protein CASSELADQETQYF. Supplemented by reference TRBV19 and TRBJ2-5, the full variable domain reads DGGITQSPKYLFRKEGQNVTLSCEQNLNHDAMYWYRQDPGQGLRLIYYSQIVNDFQKGDIAEGYSVSREKKESFPLTVTSAQKNPTAFYLCASSELADQETQYFGPGTRLLVL.

This sequence joins TRBV5-1 and TRBJ1-4; D remains unclear. V lost 5 bases to trimming and J lost 6 bases, with 11 bases between them. The CDR3 consists of 13 residues. Germline V gives CDR1 SGHRS, CDR2 YFSETQ. CDR3 residues: CASRVDLYEKLFF. The CDR3 nucleotides read TGCGCCAGCAGAGTCGACTTGTATGAAAAACTGTTTTTT.